The present entry profiles one T cell receptor beta chain with its context. In its sample, this clonotype was seen a few times. Its antigen target is currently unknown. No base qualities exist here, and no much larger clone lies one base off it. The data were taken from a study of T cells after yellow fever vaccination (dated by TCRdb to between 2017 and 2020). Notes on the research overall: The SMART-Seq v4 Ultra Low Input RNA kit was used to prepare libraries from fractions with low cell numbers. To track T-cell clones before and after primary and booster YFV17D yellow fever vaccination, bulk TCR alpha and beta repertoires were sequenced longitudinally. The cohort comprised two healthy male donors, one aged 18 to 29 and one aged 30 to 40 years. Blood was drawn at multiple timepoints before and after primary and secondary immunization, with bulk PBMC replicates and cell subsets isolated.

The paper's findings and limits, for the study overall: Because abundant contaminating clonotypes from the bulk population could be contained in FACS-sorted repertoires, computational filtering was required. Most clones expanded after primary vaccination were re-detected after the booster (approximately 95% of CD4 and roughly 85% of CD8), suggesting broad memory maintenance. A small fraction of clonotypes showed up in both the CD4 and CD8 compartments, probably as a result of convergent recombination. Because the study included only two donors, the extent to which the findings can be generalized is limited. The secondary T-cell response was weaker than the primary response but faster, peaking on day 5 instead of day 15.

The label giving this sample's treatment or condition can be read as: live attenuated yellow fever vaccine strain. At every blood-draw timepoint, two biological replicates of bulk PBMCs were collected. A standard Ficoll-Paque protocol was used to isolate PBMCs from peripheral blood. TriZol was used to extract RNA from bulk PBMCs, CD4 and CD8 fractions, and dextramer-positive and dextramer-negative fractions. V has 2 bases trimmed and J has 5 bases trimmed; junction bases matching no gene number 7. The CDR3 numbers 15 residues from cysteine through phenylalanine. Only the CDR3 portion is preserved as DNA: 45 bases, with reading frame beginning at the first base. CDR1 and CDR2 are read off the germline V gene as MNHNS and SASEGT. Sequencer: Illumina NovaSeq 6000. TCR cDNA was synthesized by 5'RACE template switching, which introduced a universal primer site and unique molecular identifiers. Priming for cDNA synthesis came from both the TCR alpha and TCR beta constant segments. Library amplification used two PCR steps, and the second PCR step added sample barcodes and sequencing adapters. Sequencing of libraries was done on Illumina HiSeq 2500 (2x100 bp) or NovaSeq (2x150 bp). In the source study's methods: MIGEC handled demultiplexing of reads and collapsing into UMI consensus sequences, while MiXCR performed V(D)J alignment. Vaccine-responding clonotypes were identified with edgeR using replicate PBMC samples, with FDR below 0.01 and a log2 fold change above 5 up to day 15 being required. Each bulk clonotype was labeled CD4 or CD8 based on which sequenced repertoire, CD4 or CD8, contained the clonotype at higher abundance. TCRdb trimmed public reads at Q25 via fastp, called clones via MiXCR and kept in-frame beta chains. Each entry merges the rows of one CDR3 protein and shows their most common DNA and genes. TCRdb's processing, not the study's, gives the V and J calls here. Across this sample there are hundreds of thousands of distinct CDR3 sequences, with 15% to 20% seen only once. In total, the top ten clones hold 15% to 20% of the sample.

Here the chain combines TRBV6-1 and TRBJ2-7, and TRBD1 aligns with 9 junction nucleotides. Here the sequenced sample was PBMCs, taken before the yellow fever booster vaccination. This receptor was obtained from a man younger than 35 who received the YFV17D yellow fever vaccine. The CDR3 is CASSEWGDRADEQYF. The nucleotide sequence reads TGTGCCAGCAGTGAATGGGGGGACAGGGCGGACGAGCAGTACTTC.